The present T cell receptor (beta chain) was sequenced within a study of T cell changes during pregnancy in multiple sclerosis. Profiled with immunoSEQ multiplex PCR; TCRdb holds only in-frame clones, not every one. The table includes about 69,000 clones, approximately 92% detected once. The sample here was peripheral blood, taken in the third trimester of pregnancy. The TCR comes from a female donor in good health, enrolled as a control in a pregnancy study.

The CDR3 loop reads CASTGQMNTEAFF. The CDR3 DNA follows: TGTGCCAGCACCGGACAGATGAACACTGAAGCTTTCTTT. The chain is built from TRBV6-5 and TRBJ1-1; D is perhaps TRBD1 (6 bases). V lost 7 bases, J lost 0 bases, and 9 bases lay in between. The CDR3 sequence is 13 residues long. The V gene's germline CDR1 is MNHEY and CDR2 SVGAGI.